One and the same sample provided the 5 T cell receptor beta chains below, sequenced in a study of CD8 T cells in ankylosing spondylitis. TCRdb used MiXCR to reprocess the 5' RACE reads, holding one entry per CDR3 protein. The sample yields roughly 200,000 distinct CDR3 sequences, roughly 13% seen once. Sequenced sample: blood, either unsorted or a sorted T cell fraction (not recorded which). These receptors were collected from a male donor with ankylosing spondylitis or in good health (not recorded which).

The J gene is TRBJ2-7, the V gene TRBV20-1; the D gene is possibly TRBD1 (5 bases). The CDR3 sequence is 13 residues long. V was trimmed by 2 bases and J by 1 base, leaving 9 bases between them. Looked up from germline, CDR1 is DFQATT and CDR2 is SNEGSKA (reference sequence). The CDR3 DNA reads as TGCAGTGCTAGACAGGGTAGTTCCTACGAGCAGTACTTC. Its translation is CSARQGSSYEQYF.

The V call is TRBV12-3 or TRBV12-4, the J call TRBJ1-2; D not certain. The CDR3 covers 13 residues. The germline V and J ends were trimmed by 2 bases and 4 bases, with 8 bases remaining between them. The CDR3 here is CASSLNLFYGYTF. In nucleotides, the CDR3 is TGTGCCAGCAGTTTAAACTTGTTCTATGGCTACACCTTC.

This clonotype was picked up a small number of times. The gene calls are TRBV7-9 and TRBJ1-6; possibly TRBD1 for D (6 bases). Trimming pared 1 base from V and 4 bases from J, leaving 11 bases between. The length of the CDR3 is 16 residues. Per germline, CDR1 SEHNR and CDR2 FQNEAQ (reference sequence). The CDR3 nucleotides are TGTGCCAGCAGCTTAGTCCAGACAGGTTATAATTCACCCCTCCACTTT. It yields the protein CASSLVQTGYNSPLHF.

A few counts support this clonotype. The V call is TRBV6-5, the J call TRBJ1-5; no clear D gene. CDR1 and CDR2 from the germline V gene are MNHEY and SVGAGI. CDR3 length: 13 amino acids. The V gene lost 2 bases and the J gene lost 4 bases, with 6 bases spanning the gap. CDR3 DNA sequence: TGTGCCAGCAGTTACAGTCCGAATCAGCCCCAGCATTTT. Amino acid sequence: CASSYSPNQPQHF.

The chain recombines TRBV12-3 or TRBV12-4 with TRBJ2-7, with 9 bases aligning to TRBD1. The junction had 2 bases not matched to a gene; V was cut back by 4 bases and J by 1 base. The CDR3 is 14 amino acids. Written as DNA, the CDR3 is TGTGCCAGCAGTTGGGACAGGGATTCCTACGAGCAGTACTTC. Translated: CASSWDRDSYEQYF.